Listed here are 24 T cell receptor beta chains from one sample, sequenced in a study of PD-1 blockade in classical Hodgkin lymphoma (TCRdb year 2020). Library method: the immunoSEQ multiplex PCR assay. TCRdb took this table from immuneACCESS and kept in-frame rearrangements with V and J called. Such tables lack part of the clones; where checked against another copy, unresolved V genes explain under half of the gap, and the rest is unexplained. This sample holds 95,000 to 120,000 clones; 89% were observed only once. The leading ten clones occupy about 20% of the sample. This sample's time point label indicates: cycle 2 day 1 (C2D1) of nivolumab. Relapse after autologous stem cell transplantation had occurred in all trial patients, and cohorts A, B and C were distinguished by prior brentuximab vedotin exposure. The specimen comprised peripheral blood mononuclear cells (PBMCs), sampled before the second cycle of nivolumab. These receptor sequences come from a human donor with classical Hodgkin lymphoma.

This sequence joins TRBV27 and TRBJ1-3, with no clear D. V shed 3 bases and J shed 0 bases, with 9 bases lying between them. Germline-derived CDR1 and CDR2 are MNHEY and SMNVEV (reference sequence). The CDR3 runs to 15 residues. CDR3 region: CASSFRARSGNTIYF. CDR3 coding DNA: TGTGCCAGCAGTTTTCGGGCACGCTCTGGAAACACCATATATTTT.

The CDR3 coding sequence is TGTGCCAGCTCACCACTAGGAACAGGGGTGGGAGATACGCAGTATTTT. Translation gives CASSPLGTGVGDTQYF. This chain uses TRBV18 with TRBJ2-3, with 7 positions matching TRBD1. Trimming cost V 1 base and J 5 bases; bases outside gene matches: 9. The CDR3 runs 16 residues. Looked up from germline, CDR1 is KGHSH and CDR2 is LQKENI.

The chain employs TRBV18 and TRBJ1-3, with TRBD1 matching over 10 bases. Germline-derived CDR1 and CDR2 are KGHSH and LQKENI. CDR3 length: 24 amino acids. Trimming took 2 bases from V and 0 from J; bases not matched to a gene: 25. As DNA, the CDR3 is TGTGCCAGCTCACCAACATTCCCAACCCAGACCCCGGGACAGGGGCCGATCTCTGGAAACACCATATATTTT. Its protein is CASSPTFPTQTPGQGPISGNTIYF.

This chain joins TRBV5-1 and TRBJ1-2; D uncertain. The V gene lost 8 bases and the J gene lost 7 bases, with 18 bases spanning the gap. CDR3 length: 13 residues. CDR1 SGHRS and CDR2 YFSETQ come from the germline V gene. DNA of the CDR3: TGCGCCAGTACCCCGACCCCGGCGGGTGGCTACACCTTC. Its translation is CASTPTPAGGYTF.

The rearrangement links TRBV7-9 to TRBJ2-1, with 8 bases matching TRBD2. Germline assignment: CDR1 SEHNR and CDR2 FQNEAQ (reference sequence). This CDR3 is 18 amino acids long. V gave up 2 bases and J gave up 5 bases; unmatched junction bases: 14. This chain's CDR3 is CASSLLTRWREDHNEQFF. CDR3 DNA sequence: TGTGCCAGCAGCTTACTTACCCGATGGCGGGAGGACCACAATGAGCAGTTCTTC.

The gene calls are TRBV6-1 and TRBJ2-5, with D perhaps TRBD1 or TRBD2 (5 bases each). Germline V CDR1 and CDR2: MNHNS, SASEGT. The length of the CDR3 is 15 residues. The V gene lost 6 bases and the J gene lost 1 base, with 15 bases spanning the gap. DNA of the CDR3: TGTGCCAGCAGGAAAGGGGCGCGGGTCCAAGAGACCCAGTACTTC. Protein product: CASRKGARVQETQYF.

As DNA, the CDR3 is TGTGCCAGCAGTGAAGGGGGGGCGGCCAACACCATATATTTT. Encoded protein: CASSEGGAANTIYF. The V call is TRBV6-1, the J call TRBJ1-3; maybe TRBD1 (6 bases). Trimming removed 1 base from V and 7 bases from J, with 11 bases in between. Germline V gene lookup returns CDR1 MNHNS and CDR2 SASEGT. The CDR3 spans 14 residues.

The CDR3 DNA reads TGTGCCGGCCAACTAGCGGGAGGGCCGCTGAATGAGCAGTTCTTC. It yields the protein CAGQLAGGPLNEQFF. The chain recombines TRBV7-2 with TRBJ2-1, with 13 bases matching TRBD2. Germline trimming cut 11 bases from V and 7 bases from J; bases unmatched to any gene: 11. The CDR3 totals 15 residues. CDR1 SGHTA and CDR2 FQGNSA come from the germline V gene.

This clone appeared once. The chain has TRBV2 and TRBJ1-4; no clear D. Between the trimmed V and J ends, which lost 7 bases and 7 bases, there was a span of 19 bases. The CDR3 spans 15 residues. Germline V CDR1 and CDR2: SNHLY, FYNNEI. The CDR3 loop reads CASIRAGGLGEKLFF. The CDR3 nucleotides are TGTGCCAGCATTAGAGCTGGAGGATTGGGTGAAAAACTGTTTTTT.

The chain carries TRBV5-1 and TRBJ2-1, with TRBD1 matching over 10 bases. Germline V gene lookup returns CDR1 SGHRS and CDR2 YFSETQ. The CDR3 length is 14 residues. The J segment lost 9 bases and the V segment lost 4 bases, leaving 7 bases of the junction unmatched. The DNA of the CDR3 is TGCGCCAGCAGCGGCGGGACAGGGGATTCTGAGCAGTTCTTC. The encoded protein is CASSGGTGDSEQFF.

The chain is built from TRBV19 and TRBJ2-6; D is ambiguous. V lost 2 bases and J 6 bases, leaving 8 bases between the germline ends. Germline V lookup: CDR1 LNHDA, CDR2 SQIVND (reference sequence). The CDR3 loop spans 14 amino acids. In DNA form, the CDR3 reads TGTGCCAGTAGTATACCCCCCGAGGCCAACGTCCTGACTTTC. Translation gives CASSIPPEANVLTF.

The chain combines TRBV7-2 with TRBJ2-4; possible D gene TRBD1, 6 bases. The CDR3 runs 17 residues. V dropped 0 bases and J dropped 0 bases, with 12 bases sitting between them. Germline CDR1 is SGHTA and CDR2 is FQGNSA. CDR3 coding DNA: TGTGCCAGCAGCTTAGCGACCTGGGGGCTAGCCAAAAACATTCAGTACTTC. It is translated as CASSLATWGLAKNIQYF.

This clone was detected many times. This chain connects TRBV25-1 to TRBJ1-3, with no clear D. This CDR3 is built from 16 residues. CDR1 is MGHDK and CDR2 is SYGVNS in the germline V gene. V gave up 4 bases and J gave up 0 bases, with 13 bases separating them. In nucleotides, the CDR3 is TGTGCCAGCAGTGCCACGACTACCCGCTCTGGAAACACCATATATTTT. Its protein is CASSATTTRSGNTIYF.

The chain recombines TRBV29-1 with TRBJ1-5, with 7 bases identical to TRBD1. Germline CDR1 is SQVTM and CDR2 is ANQGSEA. V gave up 3 bases and J gave up 3 bases; unmatched junction bases: 8. The CDR3 spans 15 residues. CDR3 in amino acids: CSVDSEGQINQPQHF. DNA for the CDR3: TGCAGCGTTGACAGCGAGGGACAGATCAATCAGCCCCAGCATTTT.

This chain uses TRBV19 with TRBJ2-1; either TRBD1 or TRBD2 may supply D (5 bases each). The CDR3 totals 13 residues. Germline V gene sequence: CDR1 LNHDA, CDR2 SQIVND (reference sequence). V was clipped by 3 bases and J by 7 bases, with 10 bases between them. For the CDR3, the DNA is TGTGCCAGTAGTATTTGGGACGTGAATGAGCAGTTCTTC. Its translation is CASSIWDVNEQFF. The entire variable domain, with the rest obtained from reference TRBV19 and TRBJ2-1, is as follows: DGGITQSPKYLFRKEGQNVTLSCEQNLNHDAMYWYRQDPGQGLRLIYYSQIVNDFQKGDIAEGYSVSREKKESFPLTVTSAQKNPTAFYLCASSIWDVNEQFFGPGTRLTVL.

The V call is TRBV18, the J call TRBJ2-5; D is undetermined. The J call could be wrong; TRBJ2-7 is a better fit for the DNA end. Germline CDR1 is KGHSH and CDR2 is LQKENI. The CDR3 sequence is 13 residues long. CDR3 bases: TGTGCCAGCTCACCCGACTCCTCCTACGAGCAGTACTTC. This sequence encodes CASSPDSSYEQYF.

This chain uses TRBV6-5 with TRBJ2-7; weak D call: TRBD2 (6 bases). Germline CDR1 reads MNHEY; CDR2 reads SVGAGI. CDR3 size: 14 residues. V lost 0 bases and J 3 bases, leaving 9 bases between the germline ends. The chain's CDR3 is CASSYSSSVYEQYF. The CDR3 coding sequence is TGTGCCAGCAGTTACTCTTCTAGCGTCTACGAGCAGTACTTC.

The chain is built from TRBV4-3 and TRBJ2-3; 10 bases are shared with TRBD2. The CDR3 spans 17 residues. V was clipped by 3 bases and J by 1 base; unmatched bases: 7. Looked up from germline, CDR1 is LGHNA and CDR2 is YSLEER. The CDR3 nucleotides are TGCGCCAGCAGCCAGGACCTAGCGGGAGTAGGCACAGATACGCAGTATTTT. Its translation: CASSQDLAGVGTDTQYF.

The chain joins TRBV7-9 to TRBJ1-2; a weak D match, TRBD1 (5 bases). The V end lost 10 bases, the J end lost 0 bases, and 12 bases lay between the germline ends. From germline, CDR1 is SEHNR and CDR2 FQNEAQ (reference sequence). This CDR3 is built from 13 residues. In DNA form, the CDR3 reads TGTGCCACCGCCGGGGGTCCTAACTATGGCTACACCTTC. Protein sequence: CATAGGPNYGYTF.

The chain is built from TRBV14 and TRBJ2-5; D ambiguous. The J call may be mistaken, given a closer DNA end match to TRBJ2-7. This CDR3 region has 11 residues. Germline CDR1 is SGHDN and CDR2 is FVKESK. The CDR3 reads CASSQVSEQYF. The CDR3 coding sequence is TGTGCCAGCAGCCAAGTTTCCGAGCAGTACTTC.

CDR3 amino acids: CASSLDLAAGELFF. CDR3 sequence (DNA): TGTGCCAGCAGCTTAGACTTAGCAGCCGGGGAGCTGTTTTTT. The J gene is TRBJ2-2, the V gene TRBV11-2, with no clear D. Per the germline V gene, CDR1 is SGHAT and CDR2 is FQNNGV. CDR3 length: 14 residues. The V and J ends lost 0 bases and 6 bases respectively, with 8 bases between them.

This clone was detected only a few times. V usage is TRBV9 and J usage is TRBJ2-2; TRBD2 matches at 10 bases. The CDR3 has 17 residues. With 4 bases clipped from V and 6 bases from J, the junction kept 12 bases outside the gene matches. CDR1 SGDLS and CDR2 YYNGEE come from the germline V gene. The CDR3 region is CASSPYSLAGRPGELFF. The CDR3, as DNA: TGTGCCAGCAGCCCTTACTCACTAGCGGGAAGACCCGGGGAGCTGTTTTTT. Combining the CDR3 with reference TRBV9 and TRBJ2-2 gives the whole variable domain DSGVTQTPKHLITATGQRVTLRCSPRSGDLSVYWYQQSLDQGLQFLIQYYNGEERAKGNILERFSAQQFPDLHSELNLSSLELGDSALYFCASSPYSLAGRPGELFFGEGSRLTVL.

This chain joins TRBV5-1 and TRBJ2-1; 9 bases match TRBD2. CDR1 and CDR2 from the germline V gene are SGHRS and YFSETQ. Unmatched junction bases numbered 20, after V lost 4 bases and J lost 6 bases. The CDR3 sequence is 19 residues long. In DNA, the CDR3 is TGCGCCAGCAGCACCCGGGGGGGGCCTAGCGGGAATTTACTCAATGAGCAGTTCTTC. Translated: CASSTRGGPSGNLLNEQFF.

This chain joins TRBV27 and TRBJ2-3, with 12 positions matching TRBD2. The V segment lost 6 bases and the J segment 0 bases; nucleotides outside the gene matches: 7. This CDR3 has 17 residues. Germline CDR1 reads MNHEY; CDR2 reads SMNVEV (reference sequence). CDR3 sequence reads: CASRGTSGSTSTDTQYF. The CDR3 nucleotides read TGTGCCAGCAGGGGGACTAGCGGGTCAACTAGCACAGATACGCAGTATTTT.